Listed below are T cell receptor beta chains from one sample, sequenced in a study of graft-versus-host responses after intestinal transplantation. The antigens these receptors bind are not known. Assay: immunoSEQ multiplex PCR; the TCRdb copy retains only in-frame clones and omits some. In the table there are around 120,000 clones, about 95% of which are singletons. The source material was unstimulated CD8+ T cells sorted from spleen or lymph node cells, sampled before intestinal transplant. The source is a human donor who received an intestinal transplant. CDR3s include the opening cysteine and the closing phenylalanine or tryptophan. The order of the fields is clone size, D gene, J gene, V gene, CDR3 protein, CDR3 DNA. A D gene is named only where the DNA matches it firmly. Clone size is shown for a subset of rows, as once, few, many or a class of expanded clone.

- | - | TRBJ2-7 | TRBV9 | CASSGEGPRPPYEQYF | TGTGCCAGCAGCGGAGAAGGACCCAGGCCCCCCTACGAGCAGTACTTC
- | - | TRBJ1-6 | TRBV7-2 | CASSPQDVSVNYNSPLHF | TGTGCCAGCAGCCCCCAAGACGTGTCAGTTAATTATAATTCACCCCTCCACTTT
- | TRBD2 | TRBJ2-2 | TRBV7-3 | CASSTTTSGSRAGELFF | TGTGCCAGCAGCACGACGACTAGCGGGAGCCGGGCCGGGGAGCTGTTTTTT
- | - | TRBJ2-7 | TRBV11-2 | CASSFGPDTYEQYF | TGTGCCAGCAGCTTCGGCCCCGACACCTACGAGCAGTACTTC
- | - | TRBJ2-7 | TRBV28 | CASSLLSLGSQYF | TGTGCCAGCAGTTTATTATCGCTCGGCTCGCAGTACTTC
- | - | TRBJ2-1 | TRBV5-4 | CASSFSYNEQFF | TGTGCCAGCAGCTTCTCTTACAATGAGCAGTTCTTC
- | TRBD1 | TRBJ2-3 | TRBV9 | CASSTTGADTQYF | TGTGCCAGCAGTACAACAGGGGCAGATACGCAGTATTTT
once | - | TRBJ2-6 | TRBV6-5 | CASSYENSGANVLTF | TGTGCCAGCAGTTACGAGAACTCTGGGGCCAACGTCCTGACTTTC
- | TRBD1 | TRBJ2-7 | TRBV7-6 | CASSFRDRYPYEQYF | TGTGCCAGCAGCTTCCGGGACAGATACCCCTACGAGCAGTACTTC
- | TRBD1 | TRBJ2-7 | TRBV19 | CASSIGDRAYGQYF | TGTGCCAGTAGTATCGGGGACAGGGCTTACGGGCAGTACTTC
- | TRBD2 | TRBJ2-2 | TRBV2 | CARRREPGELFF | TGTGCCAGGCGGCGGGAGCCCGGGGAGCTGTTTTTT
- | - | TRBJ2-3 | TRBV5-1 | CASSLLVPSTADTQYF | TGCGCCAGCAGCTTGCTCGTACCTTCGACGGCAGATACGCAGTATTTT
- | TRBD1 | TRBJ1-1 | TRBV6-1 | CASRGQATEAFF | TGTGCCAGCAGAGGACAGGCCACTGAAGCTTTCTTT
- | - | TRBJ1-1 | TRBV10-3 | CAIRTTTEAFF | TGTGCCATCAGAACCACCACTGAAGCTTTCTTT
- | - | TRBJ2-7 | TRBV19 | CASSQGSGDYEQYF | TGTGCCAGTAGTCAGGGATCGGGGGACTACGAGCAGTACTTC
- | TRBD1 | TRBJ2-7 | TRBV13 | CASSSDRGRSYEQYF | TGTGCCAGCAGCTCCGACAGGGGGCGTTCTTACGAGCAGTACTTC
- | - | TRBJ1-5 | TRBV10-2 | CASSESILSNQPQHF | TGCGCCAGCAGTGAAAGCATCCTCAGCAATCAGCCCCAGCATTTT
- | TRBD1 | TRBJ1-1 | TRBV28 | CASSFRGMNTEAFF | TGTGCCAGCAGTTTCAGGGGGATGAACACTGAAGCTTTCTTT
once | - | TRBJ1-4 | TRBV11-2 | CASSFGANYEKLFF | TGTGCCAGCAGCTTCGGGGCCAACTATGAAAAACTGTTTTTT
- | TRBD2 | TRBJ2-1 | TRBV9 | CASSVAQASGRVNEQFF | TGTGCCAGCAGCGTAGCTCAGGCTAGCGGGAGGGTCAATGAGCAGTTCTTC
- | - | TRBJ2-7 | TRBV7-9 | CASSSTRGYYYEQYF | TGTGCCAGCAGCTCGACCCGCGGGTACTACTACGAGCAGTACTTC
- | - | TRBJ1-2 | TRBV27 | CASSPRIGFLNYGYTF | TGTGCCAGCAGTCCCAGGATCGGATTCCTCAACTATGGCTACACCTTC
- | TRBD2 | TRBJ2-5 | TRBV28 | CASSLSTSGGGYF | TGTGCCAGCAGTTTATCGACTAGCGGGGGTGGGTACTTC
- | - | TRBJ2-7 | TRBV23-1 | CASRWDISTYEQYF | TGCGCCAGCAGATGGGACATCAGTACCTACGAGCAGTACTTC
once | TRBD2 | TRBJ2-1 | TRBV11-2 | CASSSGLAGAYNEQFF | TGTGCCAGCAGCTCTGGACTAGCGGGAGCCTACAATGAGCAGTTCTTC
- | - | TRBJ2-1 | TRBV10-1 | CASSAGNEQFF | TGCGCCAGCAGTGCCGGCAATGAGCAGTTCTTC
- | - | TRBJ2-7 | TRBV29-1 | CSVWSSSVEQYF | TGCAGCGTTTGGTCCAGTTCGGTGGAGCAGTACTTC
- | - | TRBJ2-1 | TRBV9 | CASSGGINEQFF | TGTGCCAGCAGCGGAGGGATCAATGAGCAGTTCTTC
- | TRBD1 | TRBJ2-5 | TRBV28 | CASIPQGSLETQYF | TGTGCCAGCATTCCACAGGGGAGCTTAGAGACCCAGTACTTC
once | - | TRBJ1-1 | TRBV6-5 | CASSYSQGITEAFF | TGTGCCAGCAGTTACTCCCAGGGGATAACTGAAGCTTTCTTT
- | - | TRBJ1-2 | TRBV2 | CASLRENYGYTF | TGTGCCAGCCTGCGAGAGAACTATGGCTACACCTTC
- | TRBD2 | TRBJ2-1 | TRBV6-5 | CASSLGRDYNEQFF | TGTGCCAGCAGCCTCGGGAGGGACTACAATGAGCAGTTCTTC
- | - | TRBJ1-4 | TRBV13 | CASSPGGSEKLFF | TGTGCCAGCAGCCCCGGGGGGAGCGAAAAACTGTTTTTT
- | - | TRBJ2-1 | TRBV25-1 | CASSESGYNEQFF | TGTGCCAGCAGTGAATCGGGTTACAATGAGCAGTTCTTC
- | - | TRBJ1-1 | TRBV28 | CASSLPDEAFF | TGTGCCAGCAGTTTACCTGATGAAGCTTTCTTT
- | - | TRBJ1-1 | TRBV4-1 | CASSLGRGMNTEAFF | TGCGCCAGCAGCCTTGGCCGGGGGATGAACACTGAAGCTTTCTTT
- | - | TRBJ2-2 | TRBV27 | CASSLKEGRTGELFF | TGTGCCAGCAGTTTAAAGGAGGGGCGGACCGGGGAGCTGTTTTTT
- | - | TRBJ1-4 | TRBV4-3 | CASSQNSATNEKLFF | TGCGCCAGCAGCCAGAACAGTGCAACTAATGAAAAACTGTTTTTT
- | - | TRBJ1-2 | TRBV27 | CASSLSSVYGYTF | TGTGCCAGCAGTTTATCCAGTGTCTATGGCTACACCTTC
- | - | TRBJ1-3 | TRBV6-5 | CASSQIGPGNTIYF | TGTGCCAGCAGTCAGATAGGGCCTGGAAACACCATATATTTT
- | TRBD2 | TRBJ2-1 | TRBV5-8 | CASSLGTSGKDEQFF | TGTGCCAGCAGCTTAGGGACTAGCGGGAAAGATGAGCAGTTCTTC
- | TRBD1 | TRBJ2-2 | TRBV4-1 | CASSDRAGNTGELFF | TGCGCCAGCAGCGACAGGGCAGGAAACACCGGGGAGCTGTTTTTT
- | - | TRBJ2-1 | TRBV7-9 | CASSLYPLGSYNEQFF | TGTGCCAGCAGCTTATACCCTTTAGGGTCCTACAATGAGCAGTTCTTC
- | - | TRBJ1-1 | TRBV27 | CASSPRSGAEAFF | TGTGCCAGCAGTCCCCGATCGGGGGCTGAAGCTTTCTTT
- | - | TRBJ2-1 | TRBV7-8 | CASSLTYNEQFF | TGTGCCAGCAGCTTGACCTACAATGAGCAGTTCTTC
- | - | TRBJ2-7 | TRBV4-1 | CASSNRDGSYEQYF | TGCGCCAGCAGCAACAGGGACGGGAGCTACGAGCAGTACTTC
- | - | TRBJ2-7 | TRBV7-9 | CASSLGFGQDQQYF | TGTGCCAGCAGCTTAGGATTTGGGCAGGATCAGCAGTACTTC
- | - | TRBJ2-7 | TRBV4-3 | CASSPERVSLSSYEQYF | TGCGCCAGCAGCCCGGAACGGGTATCACTAAGCTCCTACGAGCAGTACTTC
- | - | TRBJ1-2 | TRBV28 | CASSLKRILNYGYTF | TGTGCCAGCAGTTTAAAAAGGATTTTGAACTATGGCTACACCTTC
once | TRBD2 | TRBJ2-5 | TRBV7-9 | CASSFRQGPSGKAETQYF | TGTGCCAGCAGCTTTCGTCAGGGTCCTAGCGGGAAGGCTGAGACCCAGTACTTC